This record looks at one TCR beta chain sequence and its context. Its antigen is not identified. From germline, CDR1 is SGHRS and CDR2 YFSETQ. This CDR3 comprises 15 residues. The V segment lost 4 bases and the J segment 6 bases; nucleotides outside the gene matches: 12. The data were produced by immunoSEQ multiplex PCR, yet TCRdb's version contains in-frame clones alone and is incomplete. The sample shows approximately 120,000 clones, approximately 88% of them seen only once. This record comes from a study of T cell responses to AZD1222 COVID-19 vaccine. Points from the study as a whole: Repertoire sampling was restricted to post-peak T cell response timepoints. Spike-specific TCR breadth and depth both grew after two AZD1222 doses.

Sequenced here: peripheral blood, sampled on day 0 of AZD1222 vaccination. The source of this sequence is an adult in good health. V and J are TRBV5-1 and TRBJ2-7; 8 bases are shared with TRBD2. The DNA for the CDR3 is TGCGCCAGCAGCGGGAGAGCAGCGGGAGTTACCGAGCAGTACTTC. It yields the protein CASSGRAAGVTEQYF.